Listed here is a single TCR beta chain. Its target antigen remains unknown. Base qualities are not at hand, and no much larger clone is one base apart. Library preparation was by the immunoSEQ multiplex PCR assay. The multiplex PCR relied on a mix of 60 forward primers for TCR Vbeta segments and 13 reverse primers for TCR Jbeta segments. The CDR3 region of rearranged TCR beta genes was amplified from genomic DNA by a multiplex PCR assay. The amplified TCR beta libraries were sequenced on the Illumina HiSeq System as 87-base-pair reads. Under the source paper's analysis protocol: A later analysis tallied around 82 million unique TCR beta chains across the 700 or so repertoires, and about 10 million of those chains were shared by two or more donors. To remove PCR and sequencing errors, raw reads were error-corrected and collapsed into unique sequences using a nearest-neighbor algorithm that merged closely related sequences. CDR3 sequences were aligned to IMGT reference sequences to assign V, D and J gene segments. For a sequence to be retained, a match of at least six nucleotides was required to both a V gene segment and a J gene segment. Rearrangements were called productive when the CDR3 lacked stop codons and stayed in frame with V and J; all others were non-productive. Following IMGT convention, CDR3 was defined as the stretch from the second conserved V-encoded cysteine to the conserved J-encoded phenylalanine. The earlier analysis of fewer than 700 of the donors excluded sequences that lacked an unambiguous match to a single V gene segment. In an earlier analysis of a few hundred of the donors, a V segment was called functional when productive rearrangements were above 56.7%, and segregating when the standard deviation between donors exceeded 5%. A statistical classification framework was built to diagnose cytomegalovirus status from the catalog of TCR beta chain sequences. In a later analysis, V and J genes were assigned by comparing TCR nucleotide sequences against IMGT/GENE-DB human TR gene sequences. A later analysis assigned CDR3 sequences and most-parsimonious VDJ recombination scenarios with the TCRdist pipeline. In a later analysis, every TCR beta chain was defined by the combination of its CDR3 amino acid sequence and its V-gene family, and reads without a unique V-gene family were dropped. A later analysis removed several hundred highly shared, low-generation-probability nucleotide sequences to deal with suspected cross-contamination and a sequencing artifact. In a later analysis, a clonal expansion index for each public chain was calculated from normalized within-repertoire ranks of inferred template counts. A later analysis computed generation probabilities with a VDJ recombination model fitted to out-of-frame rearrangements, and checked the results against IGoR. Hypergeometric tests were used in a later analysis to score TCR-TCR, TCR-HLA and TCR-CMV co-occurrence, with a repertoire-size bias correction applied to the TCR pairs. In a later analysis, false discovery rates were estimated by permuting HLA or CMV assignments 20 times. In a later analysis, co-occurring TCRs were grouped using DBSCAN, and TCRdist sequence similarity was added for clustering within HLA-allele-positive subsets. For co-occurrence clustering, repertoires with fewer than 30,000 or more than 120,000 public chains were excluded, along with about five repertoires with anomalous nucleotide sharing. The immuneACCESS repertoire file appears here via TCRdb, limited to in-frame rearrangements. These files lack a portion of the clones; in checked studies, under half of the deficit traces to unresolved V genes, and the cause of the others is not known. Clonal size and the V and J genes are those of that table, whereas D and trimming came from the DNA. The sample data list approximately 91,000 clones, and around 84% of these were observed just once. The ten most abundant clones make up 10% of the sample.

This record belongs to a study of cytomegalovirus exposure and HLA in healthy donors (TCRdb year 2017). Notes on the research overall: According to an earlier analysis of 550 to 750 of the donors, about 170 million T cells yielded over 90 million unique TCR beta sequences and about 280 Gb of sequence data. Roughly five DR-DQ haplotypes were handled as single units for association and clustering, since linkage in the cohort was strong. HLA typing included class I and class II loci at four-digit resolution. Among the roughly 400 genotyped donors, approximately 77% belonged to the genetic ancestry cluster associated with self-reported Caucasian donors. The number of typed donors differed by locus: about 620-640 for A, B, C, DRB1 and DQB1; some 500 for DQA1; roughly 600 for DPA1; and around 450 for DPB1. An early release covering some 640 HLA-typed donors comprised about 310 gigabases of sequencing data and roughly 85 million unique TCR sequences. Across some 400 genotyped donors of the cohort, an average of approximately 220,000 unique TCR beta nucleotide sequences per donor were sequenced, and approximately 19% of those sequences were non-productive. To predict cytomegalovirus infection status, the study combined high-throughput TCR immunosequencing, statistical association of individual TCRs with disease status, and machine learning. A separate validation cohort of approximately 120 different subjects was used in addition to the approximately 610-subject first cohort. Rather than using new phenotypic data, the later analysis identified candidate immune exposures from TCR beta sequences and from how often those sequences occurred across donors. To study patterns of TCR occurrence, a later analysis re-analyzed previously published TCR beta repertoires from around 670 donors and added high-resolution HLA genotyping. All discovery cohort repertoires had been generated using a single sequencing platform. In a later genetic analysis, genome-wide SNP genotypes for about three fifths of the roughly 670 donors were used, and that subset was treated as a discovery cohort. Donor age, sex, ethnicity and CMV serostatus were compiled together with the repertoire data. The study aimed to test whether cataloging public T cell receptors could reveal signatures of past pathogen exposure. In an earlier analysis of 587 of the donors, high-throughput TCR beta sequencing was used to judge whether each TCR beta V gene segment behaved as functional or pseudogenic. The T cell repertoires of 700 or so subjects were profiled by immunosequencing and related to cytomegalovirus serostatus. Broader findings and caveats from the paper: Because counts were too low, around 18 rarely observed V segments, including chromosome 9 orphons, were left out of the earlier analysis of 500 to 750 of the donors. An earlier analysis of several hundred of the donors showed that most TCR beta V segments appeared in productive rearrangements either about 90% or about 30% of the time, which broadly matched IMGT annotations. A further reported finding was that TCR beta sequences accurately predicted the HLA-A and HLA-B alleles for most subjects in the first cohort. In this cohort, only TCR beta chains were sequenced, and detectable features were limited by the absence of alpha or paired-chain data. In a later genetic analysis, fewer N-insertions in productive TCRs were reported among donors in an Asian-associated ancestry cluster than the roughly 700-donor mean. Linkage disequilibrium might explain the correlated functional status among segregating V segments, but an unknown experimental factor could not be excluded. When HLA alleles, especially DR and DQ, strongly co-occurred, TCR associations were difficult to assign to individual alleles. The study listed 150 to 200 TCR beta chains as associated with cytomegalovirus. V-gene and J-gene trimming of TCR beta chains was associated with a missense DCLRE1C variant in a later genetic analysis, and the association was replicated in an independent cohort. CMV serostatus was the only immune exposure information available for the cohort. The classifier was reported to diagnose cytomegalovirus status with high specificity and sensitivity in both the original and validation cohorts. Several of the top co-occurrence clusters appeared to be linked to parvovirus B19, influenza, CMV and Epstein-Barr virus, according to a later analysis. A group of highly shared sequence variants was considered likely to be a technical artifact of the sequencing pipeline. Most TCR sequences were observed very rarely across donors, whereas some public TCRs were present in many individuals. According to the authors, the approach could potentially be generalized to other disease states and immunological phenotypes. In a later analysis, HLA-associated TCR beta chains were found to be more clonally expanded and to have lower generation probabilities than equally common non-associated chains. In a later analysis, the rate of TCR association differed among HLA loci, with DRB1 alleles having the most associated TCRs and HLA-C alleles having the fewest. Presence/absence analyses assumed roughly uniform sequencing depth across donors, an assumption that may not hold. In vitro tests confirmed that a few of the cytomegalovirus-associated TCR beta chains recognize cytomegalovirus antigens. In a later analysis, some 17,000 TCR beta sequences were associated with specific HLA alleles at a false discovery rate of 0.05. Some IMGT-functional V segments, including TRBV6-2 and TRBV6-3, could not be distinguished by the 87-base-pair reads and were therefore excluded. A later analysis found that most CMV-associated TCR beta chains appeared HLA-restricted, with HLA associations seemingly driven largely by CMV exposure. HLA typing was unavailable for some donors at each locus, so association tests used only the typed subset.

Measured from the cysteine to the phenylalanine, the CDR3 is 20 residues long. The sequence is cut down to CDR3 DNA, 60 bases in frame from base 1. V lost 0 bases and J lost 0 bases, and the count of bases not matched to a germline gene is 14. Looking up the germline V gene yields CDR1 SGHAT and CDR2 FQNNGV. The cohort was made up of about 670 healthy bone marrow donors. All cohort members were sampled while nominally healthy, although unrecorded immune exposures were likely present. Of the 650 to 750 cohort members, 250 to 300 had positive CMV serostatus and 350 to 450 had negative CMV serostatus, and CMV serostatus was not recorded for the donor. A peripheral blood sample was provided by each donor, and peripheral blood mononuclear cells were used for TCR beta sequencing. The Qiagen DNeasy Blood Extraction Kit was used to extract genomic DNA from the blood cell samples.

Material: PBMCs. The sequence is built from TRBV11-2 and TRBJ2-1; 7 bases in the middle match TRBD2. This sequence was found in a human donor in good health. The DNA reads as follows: TGTGCCAGCAGCTTAGAGGGCGAAGGGCTAGCGGATAGCTCCTACAATGAGCAGTTCTTC. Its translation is CASSLEGEGLADSSYNEQFF. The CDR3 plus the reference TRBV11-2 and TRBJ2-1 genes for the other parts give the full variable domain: EAGVAQSPRYKIIEKRQSVAFWCNPISGHATLYWYQQILGQGPKLLIQFQNNGVVDDSQLPKDRFSAERLKGVDSTLKIQPAKLEDSAVYLCASSLEGEGLADSSYNEQFFGPGTRLTVL.